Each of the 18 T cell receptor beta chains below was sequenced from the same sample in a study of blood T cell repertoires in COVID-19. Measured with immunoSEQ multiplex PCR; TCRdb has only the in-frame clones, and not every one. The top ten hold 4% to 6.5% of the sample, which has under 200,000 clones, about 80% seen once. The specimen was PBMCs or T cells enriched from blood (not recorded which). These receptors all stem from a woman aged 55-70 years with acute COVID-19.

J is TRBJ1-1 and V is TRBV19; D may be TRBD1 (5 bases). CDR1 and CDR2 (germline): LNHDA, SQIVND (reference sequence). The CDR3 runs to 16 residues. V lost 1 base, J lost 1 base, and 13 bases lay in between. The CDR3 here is CASSIGQGIPNTEAFF. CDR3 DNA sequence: TGTGCCAGTAGTATAGGGCAGGGAATACCGAACACTGAAGCTTTCTTT. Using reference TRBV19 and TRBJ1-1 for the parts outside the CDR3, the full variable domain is DGGITQSPKYLFRKEGQNVTLSCEQNLNHDAMYWYRQDPGQGLRLIYYSQIVNDFQKGDIAEGYSVSREKKESFPLTVTSAQKNPTAFYLCASSIGQGIPNTEAFFGQGTRLTVV.

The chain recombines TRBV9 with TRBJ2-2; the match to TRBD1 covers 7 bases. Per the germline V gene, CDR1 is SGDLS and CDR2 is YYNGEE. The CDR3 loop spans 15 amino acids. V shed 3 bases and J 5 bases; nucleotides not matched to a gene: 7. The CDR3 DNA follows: TGTGCCAGCAGCGCGTGGAGCAGGGGGACCGGGGAGCTGTTTTTT. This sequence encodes CASSAWSRGTGELFF.

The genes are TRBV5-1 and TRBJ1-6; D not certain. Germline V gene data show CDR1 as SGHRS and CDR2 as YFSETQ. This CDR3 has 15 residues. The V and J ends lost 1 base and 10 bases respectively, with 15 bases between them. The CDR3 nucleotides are TGCGCCAGCAGCTTGACAACACGGAGAGAGTCACCCCTCCACTTT. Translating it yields CASSLTTRRESPLHF.

Written as DNA, the CDR3 is TGTGCCATCAGTGAGGGAGCGGGGGGAAACACCGGGGAGCTGTTTTTT. Translating gives CAISEGAGGNTGELFF. This chain connects TRBV10-3 to TRBJ2-2; 9 bases match TRBD2. After removal of 2 bases from V and 2 bases from J, the junction contained 3 bases not matched to a gene. The germline V gene encodes CDR1 ENHRY and CDR2 SYGVKD. The CDR3 runs 16 residues.

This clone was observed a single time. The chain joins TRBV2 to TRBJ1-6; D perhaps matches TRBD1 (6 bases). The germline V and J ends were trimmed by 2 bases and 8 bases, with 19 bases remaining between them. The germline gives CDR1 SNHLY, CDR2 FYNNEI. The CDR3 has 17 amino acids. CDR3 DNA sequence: TGTGCCAGCAGTGAATTTGGGAAAGGGGGTTTCGATTCACCCCTCCACTTT. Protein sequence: CASSEFGKGGFDSPLHF.

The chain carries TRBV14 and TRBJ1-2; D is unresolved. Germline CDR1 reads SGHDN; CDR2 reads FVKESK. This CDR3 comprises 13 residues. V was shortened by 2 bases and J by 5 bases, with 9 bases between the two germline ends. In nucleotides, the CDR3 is TGTGCCAGCAGCCAAACGCCGACTTATGGCTACACCTTC. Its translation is CASSQTPTYGYTF. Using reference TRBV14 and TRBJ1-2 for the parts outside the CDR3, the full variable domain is EAGVTQFPSHSVIEKGQTVTLRCDPISGHDNLYWYRRVMGKEIKFLLHFVKESKQDESGMPNNRFLAERTGGTYSTLKVQPAELEDSGVYFCASSQTPTYGYTFGSGTRLTVV.

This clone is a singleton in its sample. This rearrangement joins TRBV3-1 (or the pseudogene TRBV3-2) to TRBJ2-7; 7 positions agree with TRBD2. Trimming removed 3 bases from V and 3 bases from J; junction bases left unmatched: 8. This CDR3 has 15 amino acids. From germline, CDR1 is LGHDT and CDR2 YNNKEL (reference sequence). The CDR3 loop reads CASSHRGSSGYEQYF. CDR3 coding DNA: TGTGCCAGCAGCCACCGAGGGTCTAGCGGCTACGAGCAGTACTTC.

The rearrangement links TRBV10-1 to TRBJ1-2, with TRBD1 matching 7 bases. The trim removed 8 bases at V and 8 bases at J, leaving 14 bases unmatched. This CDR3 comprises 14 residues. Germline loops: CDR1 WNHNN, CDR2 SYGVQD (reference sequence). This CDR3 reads CASGDSGQPSGYTF. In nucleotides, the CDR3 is TGCGCCAGCGGAGATTCGGGACAGCCCAGCGGCTACACCTTC.

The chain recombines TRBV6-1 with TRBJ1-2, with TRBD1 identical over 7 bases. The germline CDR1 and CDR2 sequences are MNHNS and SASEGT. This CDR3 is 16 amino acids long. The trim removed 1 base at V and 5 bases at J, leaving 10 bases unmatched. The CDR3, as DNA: TGTGCCAGCAGTGAAGGGGACAGACTAATGGGGTATGGCTACACCTTC. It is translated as CASSEGDRLMGYGYTF.

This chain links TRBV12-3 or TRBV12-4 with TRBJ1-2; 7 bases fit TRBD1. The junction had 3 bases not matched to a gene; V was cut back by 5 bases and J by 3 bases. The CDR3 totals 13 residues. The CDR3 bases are TGTGCCAGCAGTACCGGGACAGACTATGGCTACACCTTC. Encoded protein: CASSTGTDYGYTF.

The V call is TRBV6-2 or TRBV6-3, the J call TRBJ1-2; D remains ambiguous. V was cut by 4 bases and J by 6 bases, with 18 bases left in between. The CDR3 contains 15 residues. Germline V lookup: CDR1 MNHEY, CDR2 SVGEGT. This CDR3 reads CASSFVRTARDGYTF. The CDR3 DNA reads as TGTGCCAGCAGTTTCGTTCGGACTGCAAGGGATGGCTACACCTTC.

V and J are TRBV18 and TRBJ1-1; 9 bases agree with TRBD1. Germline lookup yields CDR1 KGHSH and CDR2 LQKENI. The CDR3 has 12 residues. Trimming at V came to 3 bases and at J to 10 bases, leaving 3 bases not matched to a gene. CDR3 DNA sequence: TGTGCCAGCTCACCCCAGGACAGGGGAGCTTTCTTT. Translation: CASSPQDRGAFF.

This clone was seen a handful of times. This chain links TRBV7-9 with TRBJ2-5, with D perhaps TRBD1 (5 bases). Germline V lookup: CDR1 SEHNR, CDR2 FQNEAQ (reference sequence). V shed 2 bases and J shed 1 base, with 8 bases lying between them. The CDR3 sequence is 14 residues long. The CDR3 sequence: CASSLRTTQETQYF. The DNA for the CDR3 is TGTGCCAGCAGCTTAAGGACAACCCAAGAGACCCAGTACTTC.

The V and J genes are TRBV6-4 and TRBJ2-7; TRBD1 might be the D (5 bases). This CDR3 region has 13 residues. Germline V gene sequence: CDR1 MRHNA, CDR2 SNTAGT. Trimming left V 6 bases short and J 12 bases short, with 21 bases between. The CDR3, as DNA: TGTGCCAGCAGGTTGGACAAGGGCCCCTTTGTGTACGTC. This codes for CASRLDKGPFVYV.

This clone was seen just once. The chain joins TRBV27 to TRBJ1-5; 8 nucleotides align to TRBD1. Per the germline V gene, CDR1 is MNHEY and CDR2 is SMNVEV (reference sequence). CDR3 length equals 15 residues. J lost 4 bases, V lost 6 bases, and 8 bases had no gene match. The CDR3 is CASRSRTGLNQPQHF. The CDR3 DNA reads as TGTGCCAGCAGATCCAGGACAGGGCTAAATCAGCCCCAGCATTTT.

The CDR3 DNA reads TGTGCCAGCAGCTTGGGCGTCCACTCTGGAAACACCATATATTTT. This sequence encodes CASSLGVHSGNTIYF. The chain recombines TRBV7-6 with TRBJ1-3; D is unclear. The V gene lost 3 bases and the J gene lost 0 bases, with 9 bases spanning the gap. CDR1 is SGHVS and CDR2 is FNYEAQ in the germline V gene. The CDR3 length is 15 residues.

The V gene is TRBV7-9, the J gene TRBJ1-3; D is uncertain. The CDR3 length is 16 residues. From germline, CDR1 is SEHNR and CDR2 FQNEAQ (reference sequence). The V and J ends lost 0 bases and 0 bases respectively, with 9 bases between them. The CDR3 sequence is CASSLALRSSGNTIYF. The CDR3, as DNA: TGTGCCAGCAGCTTAGCGCTAAGGAGCTCTGGAAACACCATATATTTT.

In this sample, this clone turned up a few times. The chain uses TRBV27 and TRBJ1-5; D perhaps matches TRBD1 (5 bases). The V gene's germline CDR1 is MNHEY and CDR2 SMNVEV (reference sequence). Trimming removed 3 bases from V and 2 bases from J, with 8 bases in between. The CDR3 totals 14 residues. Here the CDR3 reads CASSLGPGNQPQHF. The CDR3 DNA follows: TGTGCCAGCAGTTTGGGGCCAGGCAATCAGCCCCAGCATTTT.